This TCR beta chain was obtained from a study of identifying expanded T cells in peripheral blood. As regards this clone: Its target is unknown.

The germline gives CDR1 MDHEN, CDR2 SYDVKM. V was shortened by 4 bases and J by 0 bases, with 5 bases between the two germline ends. This CDR3 has 13 amino acids. During the collection period, no donor immune events like infections were recorded. Overall study results and limits: Clone count variance between approximately 2-week samples rose with total template count.

Only in-frame clones appear in the TCRdb table, and some are missing; sequencing was by immunoSEQ multiplex PCR. This table holds fewer than 85,000 clones, about nine tenths found once. This chain uses TRBV28 with TRBJ2-3, with D hard to call. The sequence was collected from a person aged 18 to 70 in good health. The material sequenced was blood. CDR3 in amino acids: CASSSPSTDTQYF. The CDR3 DNA is TGTGCCAGCAGTTCCCCTAGCACAGATACGCAGTATTTT.